The clone carrying this TCR beta chain was observed a handful of times. Its antigen remains unknown. This specimen belongs to a study of T-cell reconstitution after alpha-beta-depleted transplantation in children. Study-wide results and caveats: Expanded graft clones, several hundred of them, were reportedly the source of alpha-beta T cells about two months after transplant. One year after transplant, T-cell counts and diversity came mostly from newly produced T cells.

Unique molecular identifiers were built into the TCRbeta library. TCRdb analysed the PCR reads with MiXCR anew, one entry per CDR3 protein. The data show about a million distinct CDR3 sequences, around 30% seen once. The CDR3 is 14 residues long. From germline, CDR1 is SGDLS and CDR2 YYNGEE. Trimming left V 4 bases short and J 6 bases short, with 15 bases between. This sample comprised PBMCs, mostly from graft donor cells, obtained 360 days after TCRalphabeta/CD19-depleted stem cell transplant. This TCR was recovered from a boy under three years old who had a stem cell transplant for SCID, so the T cells may come from the graft donor. The chain combines TRBV9 with TRBJ2-3, with D tentatively TRBD1 or TRBD2 (6 bases each). CDR3 residues: CASSPPGGRDTQYF. CDR3 coding DNA: TGTGCCAGCAGCCCACCCGGGGGCCGCGATACGCAGTATTTT.